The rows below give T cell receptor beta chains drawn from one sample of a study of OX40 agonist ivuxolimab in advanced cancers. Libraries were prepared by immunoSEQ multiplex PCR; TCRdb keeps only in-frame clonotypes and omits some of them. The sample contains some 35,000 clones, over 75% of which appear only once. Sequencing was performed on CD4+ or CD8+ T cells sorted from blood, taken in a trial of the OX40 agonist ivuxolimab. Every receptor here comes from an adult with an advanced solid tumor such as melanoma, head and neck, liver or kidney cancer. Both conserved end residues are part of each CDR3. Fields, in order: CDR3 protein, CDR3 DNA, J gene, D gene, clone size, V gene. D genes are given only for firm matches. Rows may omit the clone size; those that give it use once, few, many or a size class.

CDR3: CAWTVGGAREQYF
DNA: TGTGCCTGGACGGTTGGGGGGGCCCGCGAGCAGTACTTC
J: TRBJ2-7
D: -
size: few
V: TRBV30

CDR3: CASRTGGFTEAFF
DNA: TGTGCCAGCAGAACAGGGGGCTTTACTGAAGCTTTCTTT
J: TRBJ1-1
D: TRBD1
size: -
V: TRBV6-6

CDR3: CASSLQGSTNEKLFF
DNA: TGCGCCAGCAGCCTGCAGGGTTCAACTAATGAAAAACTGTTTTTT
J: TRBJ1-4
D: -
size: once
V: TRBV5-1

CDR3: CASSVTLGVEWHNEQFF
DNA: TGTGCCAGCAGTGTGACCCTGGGGGTGGAGTGGCACAATGAGCAGTTCTTC
J: TRBJ2-1
D: -
size: few
V: TRBV5-6

CDR3: CASSRDIFGNQPQHF
DNA: TGTGCCAGCAGCAGGGACATCTTTGGCAATCAGCCCCAGCATTTT
J: TRBJ1-5
D: -
size: -
V: TRBV5-5

CDR3: CASSQDLGGSEQYF
DNA: TGTGCCAGCAGCCAAGATCTTGGAGGCTCCGAGCAGTACTTC
J: TRBJ2-7
D: -
size: -
V: TRBV7-9

CDR3: CASSRGQIMNTEAFF
DNA: TGTGCCAGCAGCCGCGGACAGATCATGAACACTGAAGCTTTCTTT
J: TRBJ1-1
D: -
size: -
V: TRBV27

CDR3: CASQAPSTDTQYF
DNA: TGTGCCAGCCAGGCCCCTAGCACAGATACGCAGTATTTT
J: TRBJ2-3
D: -
size: -
V: TRBV28

CDR3: CAWSAITYEAFF
DNA: TGTGCCTGGAGCGCCATTACATATGAAGCTTTCTTT
J: TRBJ1-1
D: -
size: -
V: TRBV30

CDR3: CASSRGTGDFWKLFF
DNA: TGTGCCAGCTCACGAGGGACAGGGGACTTTTGGAAACTGTTTTTT
J: TRBJ1-4
D: TRBD1
size: -
V: TRBV18

CDR3: CASSRYKETQYF
DNA: TGTGCCAGCAGCCGATATAAGGAGACCCAGTACTTC
J: TRBJ2-5
D: -
size: -
V: TRBV6-5

CDR3: CASSRTQKFADTQYF
DNA: TGTGCCAGCAGTAGGACACAAAAGTTCGCAGATACGCAGTATTTT
J: TRBJ2-3
D: -
size: -
V: TRBV6-5

CDR3: CASSLYSNYEQYF
DNA: TGTGCCAGCAGCTTATACTCGAACTACGAGCAGTACTTC
J: TRBJ2-7
D: -
size: -
V: TRBV7-9